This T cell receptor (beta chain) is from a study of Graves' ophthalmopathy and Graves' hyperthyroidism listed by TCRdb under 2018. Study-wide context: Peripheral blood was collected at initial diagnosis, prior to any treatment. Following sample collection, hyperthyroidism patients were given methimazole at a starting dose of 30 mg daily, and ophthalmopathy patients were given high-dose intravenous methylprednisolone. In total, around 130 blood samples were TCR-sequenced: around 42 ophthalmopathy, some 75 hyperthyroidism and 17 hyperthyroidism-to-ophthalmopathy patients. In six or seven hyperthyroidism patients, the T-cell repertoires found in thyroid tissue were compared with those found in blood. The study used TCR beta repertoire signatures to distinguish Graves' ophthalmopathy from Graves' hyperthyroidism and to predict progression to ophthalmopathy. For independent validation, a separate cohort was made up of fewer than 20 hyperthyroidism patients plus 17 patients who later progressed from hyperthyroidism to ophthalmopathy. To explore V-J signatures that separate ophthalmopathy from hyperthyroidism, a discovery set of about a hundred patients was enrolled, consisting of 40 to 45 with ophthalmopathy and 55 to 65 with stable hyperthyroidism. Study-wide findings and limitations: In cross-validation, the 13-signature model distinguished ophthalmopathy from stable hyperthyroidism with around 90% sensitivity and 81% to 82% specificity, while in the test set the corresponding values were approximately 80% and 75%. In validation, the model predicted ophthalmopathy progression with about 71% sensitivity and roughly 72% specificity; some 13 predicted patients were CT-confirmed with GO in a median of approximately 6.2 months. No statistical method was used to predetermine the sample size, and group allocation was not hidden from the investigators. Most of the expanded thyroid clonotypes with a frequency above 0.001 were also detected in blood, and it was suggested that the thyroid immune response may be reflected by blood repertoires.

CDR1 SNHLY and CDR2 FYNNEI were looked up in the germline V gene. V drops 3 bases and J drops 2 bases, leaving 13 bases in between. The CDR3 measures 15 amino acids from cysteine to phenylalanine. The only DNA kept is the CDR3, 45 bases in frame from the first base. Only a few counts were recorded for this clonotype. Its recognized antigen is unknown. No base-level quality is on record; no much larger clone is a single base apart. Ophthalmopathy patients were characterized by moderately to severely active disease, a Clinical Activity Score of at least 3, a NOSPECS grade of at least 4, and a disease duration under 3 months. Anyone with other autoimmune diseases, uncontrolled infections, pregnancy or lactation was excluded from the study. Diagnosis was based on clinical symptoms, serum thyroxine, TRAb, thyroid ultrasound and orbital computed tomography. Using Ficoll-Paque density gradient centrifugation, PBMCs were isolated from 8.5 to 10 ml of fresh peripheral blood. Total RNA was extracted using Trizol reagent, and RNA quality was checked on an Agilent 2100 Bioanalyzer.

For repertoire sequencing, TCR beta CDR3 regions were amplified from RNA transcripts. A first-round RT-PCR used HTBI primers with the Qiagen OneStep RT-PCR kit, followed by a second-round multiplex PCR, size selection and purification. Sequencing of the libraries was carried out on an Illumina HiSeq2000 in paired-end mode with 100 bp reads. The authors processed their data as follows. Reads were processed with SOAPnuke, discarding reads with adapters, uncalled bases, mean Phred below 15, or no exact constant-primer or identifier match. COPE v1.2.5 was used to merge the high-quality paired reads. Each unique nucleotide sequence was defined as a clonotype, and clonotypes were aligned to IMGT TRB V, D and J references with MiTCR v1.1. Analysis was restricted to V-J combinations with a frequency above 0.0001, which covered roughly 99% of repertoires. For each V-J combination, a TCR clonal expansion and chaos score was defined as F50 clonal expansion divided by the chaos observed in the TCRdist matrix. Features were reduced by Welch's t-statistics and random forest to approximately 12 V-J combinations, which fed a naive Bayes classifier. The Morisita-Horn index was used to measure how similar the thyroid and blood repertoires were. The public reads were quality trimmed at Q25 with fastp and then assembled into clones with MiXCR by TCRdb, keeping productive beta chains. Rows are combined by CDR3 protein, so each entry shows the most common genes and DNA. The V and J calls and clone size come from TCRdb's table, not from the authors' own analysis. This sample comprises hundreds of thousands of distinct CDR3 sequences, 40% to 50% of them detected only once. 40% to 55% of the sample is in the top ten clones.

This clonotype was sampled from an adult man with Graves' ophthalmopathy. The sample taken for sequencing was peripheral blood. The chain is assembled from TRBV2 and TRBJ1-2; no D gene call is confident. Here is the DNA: TGTGCCAGCAGTGATGGAAGGAGTCTCAACTATGGCTACACCTTC. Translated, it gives CASSDGRSLNYGYTF.